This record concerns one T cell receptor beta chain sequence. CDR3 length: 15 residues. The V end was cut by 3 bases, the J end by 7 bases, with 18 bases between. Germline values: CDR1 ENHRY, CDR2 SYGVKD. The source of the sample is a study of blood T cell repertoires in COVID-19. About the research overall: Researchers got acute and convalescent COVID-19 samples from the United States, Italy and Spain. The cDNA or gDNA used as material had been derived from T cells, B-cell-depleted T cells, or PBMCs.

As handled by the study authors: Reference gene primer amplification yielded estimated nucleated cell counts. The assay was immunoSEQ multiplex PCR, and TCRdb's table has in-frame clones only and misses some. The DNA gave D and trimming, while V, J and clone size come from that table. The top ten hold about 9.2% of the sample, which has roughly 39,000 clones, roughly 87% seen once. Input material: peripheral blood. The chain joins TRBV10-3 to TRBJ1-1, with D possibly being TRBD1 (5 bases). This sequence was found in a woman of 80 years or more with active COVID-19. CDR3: CAISDSNPGLDEAFF. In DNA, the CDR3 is TGTGCCATCAGTGATTCGAACCCGGGACTGGATGAAGCTTTCTTT.